Following are 6 T cell receptor beta chains from one sample sequenced in a study of tumor-infiltrating lymphocytes in primary liver carcinoma. Making TCR beta cDNA involved approximately 0.5 ug total RNA and a constant-region primer. Slightly modified ARM-PCR with three nested multiplex PCR rounds yielded TCR beta libraries. Forward primers for TRBV1-TRBV30 and a C-beta reverse primer served the first two PCR rounds, at 10 cycles each. Using its own MiXCR run on the multiplex PCR reads, TCRdb lists one record per CDR3 protein. In the table there are approximately 320,000 distinct CDR3 sequences, 45% to 70% of which are singletons. Germline DNA was extracted alongside blood RNA, which was obtained from unsorted whole blood. Sequencing was performed on peripheral blood. All receptors derive from a woman in her thirties with primary liver carcinoma and hepatitis B virus infection.

Remarks on this clonotype: A much larger clone lies one base from this, so it may be a read error. The V call is TRBV6-2 or TRBV6-3, the J call TRBJ2-7, with D perhaps TRBD2 (5 bases). The CDR3 is 15 amino acids. Germline-derived CDR1 and CDR2 are MNHEY and SVGEGT. CDR3 region: CASSGLARRNYEQHF. CDR3 coding DNA: TGTGCCAGCAGTGGGCTAGCCCGCCGGAATTACGAGCAGCACTTC.

This chain joins TRBV28 and TRBJ1-1; weak D call: TRBD1 (5 bases). Trimming stripped 6 bases from V and 0 bases from J, with 11 bases between. The CDR3 sequence is 14 residues long. Germline V lookup: CDR1 MDHEN, CDR2 SYDVKM. The CDR3 spells CASRGRVMNTEAFF. The CDR3 DNA sequence: TGTGCCAGCAGAGGCAGGGTTATGAACACTGAAGCTTTCTTT.

Concerning this clonotype: A much larger clone differs by one base, so this may be a read error. This chain links TRBV4-2 with TRBJ2-7, with 10 bases fitting TRBD1. Germline CDR1 is LGHNA and CDR2 is YNFKEQ. This CDR3 comprises 16 residues. In nucleotides, the CDR3 is TGTGTCAGCAGCCAATTTAGGGGACAGGGGTTCTACGAGCAGTACTTC. Its protein is CVSSQFRGQGFYEQYF.

Of note for this clonotype: Being one base from a much bigger clone, this may be a read error. The chain couples TRBV29-1 to TRBJ2-3, with D possibly matching TRBD2 (5 bases). V lost 4 bases and J 4 bases, leaving 12 bases between the germline ends. Germline loops: CDR1 SQVTM, CDR2 ANQGSEA. This CDR3 has 13 residues. The DNA of the CDR3 is TGCAGCGTTGGCCGGGTTAGCGCAGATACGCAGTATTTT. Translation gives CSVGRVSADTQYF.

Comment on this clonotype: With a much larger clone just one base away, this may be a read error. This chain joins TRBV4-1 and TRBJ1-6; no definite D call. This CDR3 comprises 14 residues. Germline V gives CDR1 MGHRA, CDR2 YSYEKL. CDR3 sequence (DNA): TGCGCCAGCAGCCAAGCGGGATTTAATCCACCCCTCCACTTT. Encoded protein: CASSQAGFNPPLHF.

About this clonotype: A much larger clone lies a single base off, so this may be a read error. This chain connects TRBV29-1 to TRBJ2-3, with D possibly being TRBD1 or TRBD2 (5 bases each). CDR1 is SQVTM, CDR2 ANQGSEA, per germline. The V gene lost 4 bases and the J gene lost 8 bases, with 13 bases spanning the gap. This CDR3 is 12 amino acids long. DNA of the CDR3: TGCAGCGTTGTACCCGGGACCGGTACGCAGTATTTT. It encodes CSVVPGTGTQYF.